The T cell receptor beta chain described here comes from a study of blood T cell repertoires in COVID-19. Turning to the study itself: Researchers got acute and convalescent COVID-19 samples from the United States, Italy and Spain.

Germline V gives CDR1 LGHDT, CDR2 YNNKEL (reference sequence). The germline V and J ends were trimmed by 4 bases and 5 bases, with 17 bases remaining between them. The CDR3 sequence is 15 residues long. Using immunoSEQ multiplex PCR, the repertoire was profiled, and TCRdb retains in-frame clones only, with some absent. This sample has fewer than 250,000 clones, with 83% found just once. This receptor was taken from a woman in her fifties or sixties who had been exposed to COVID-19. The sample consisted of PBMCs or T cells enriched from blood (not recorded which). This rearrangement joins TRBV3-1 (or the pseudogene TRBV3-2) to TRBJ1-1; weak D call: TRBD1 (5 bases). For the CDR3, the DNA is TGTGCCAGCAGCCTCGTGATGGCAGGGCAAACTGAAGCTTTCTTT. Translating gives CASSLVMAGQTEAFF.